A selection of T cell receptor beta chains follows, all from one sample in a study of post-analysis software for immune sequencing data. In TCRdb, the PCR reads were re-called with MiXCR into one record per CDR3 protein. The profile shows about 760,000 distinct CDR3 sequences, roughly 27% of them singletons. Material: blood. The receptors were gathered from a girl between 10 and 17 years old with multiple sclerosis. Both conserved end residues are part of each CDR3. A D gene is named only where the DNA matches it firmly. For some rows the clone size is stated as once, few or many, or as a class when expanded; others skip it.

V gene	clone size	D gene	CDR3 length	J gene	CDR3 DNA	CDR3 protein
TRBV20-1	-	TRBD2	14	TRBJ2-7	TGCAGTGCTAGAGGGACTAGCGGGACGAATGAGCAGTACTTC	CSARGTSGTNEQYF
TRBV12-3/TRBV12-4	-	TRBD2	15	TRBJ2-4	TGTGCCAGCAGTCTAGCGGGGAGCGGGAGTATTGAGCAGTACTTC	CASSLAGSGSIEQYF
TRBV27	-	-	13	TRBJ2-7	TGTGCCAGCAGGGCGGCAGGTCTCTACGAGCAGTACTTC	CASRAAGLYEQYF
TRBV20-1	-	TRBD2	16	TRBJ2-7	TGCAGTGCTAGCCTTGGAAGCGGGGACCGAGGCTACGAGCAGTACTTC	CSASLGSGDRGYEQYF
TRBV29-1	few	-	12	TRBJ2-5	TGCAGCGTTGCCCAGGAACAAGAGACCCAGTACTTC	CSVAQEQETQYF
TRBV5-1	-	TRBD1	15	TRBJ2-7	TGCGCCAGCAGCCCGGCGGGGACAGGTCCCTACGAGCAGTACTTC	CASSPAGTGPYEQYF
TRBV15	-	-	14	TRBJ1-5	TGTGCCACCAGCAGAACCCGGAGCAATCAGCCCCAGCATTTT	CATSRTRSNQPQHF
TRBV20-1	many	-	15	TRBJ2-3	TGCAGTGCTCCCACCCGCGATCTTAAGGGAGATACGCAGTATTTT	CSAPTRDLKGDTQYF
TRBV12-3/TRBV12-4	-	-	11	TRBJ2-3	TGTGCCAGCAGGGCAACAGATGCGCAGTATTTT	CASRATDAQYF
TRBV27	-	TRBD2	15	TRBJ2-7	TGTGCCAGCAGTTTATCCAGCGGGGTTACTTACGAGCAGTACTTC	CASSLSSGVTYEQYF
TRBV28	few	-	14	TRBJ2-3	TGTGCCACCTTGAGACTCAGTATTACAGATACGCAGTATTTT	CATLRLSITDTQYF
TRBV3-1	-	-	16	TRBJ2-5	TGTGCCAGCAGCCCGCCTGAAAGGACAGGGAGGGGGACCCAGTACTTC	CASSPPERTGRGTQYF
TRBV15	few	TRBD1	14	TRBJ1-1	TGTGCCACCAGCAAACAGGGGGCGAACACTGAAGCTTTCTTT	CATSKQGANTEAFF
TRBV20-1	-	-	13	TRBJ1-2	TGCAGTGCTAGAGATTCCGTGAACTATGGCTACACCTTC	CSARDSVNYGYTF
TRBV2	-	-	13	TRBJ2-5	TGTGCCAGCAGTGACCAGGGGAATGAGACCCAGTACTTC	CASSDQGNETQYF
TRBV15	few	-	12	TRBJ2-5	TGTGCCACCAGCAGCCAGGTAGAGACCCAGTACTTC	CATSSQVETQYF
TRBV27	once	TRBD1	14	TRBJ1-5	TGTGCCGGCAGTTTAGACAGGGGGGGTCAGCCCCAGCATTTT	CAGSLDRGGQPQHF
TRBV25-1	-	-	20	TRBJ1-2	TGTGCCAGCAGTGAATCTAGACCAAAAGATCCCCTTAGAACACGGTATGGCTACACCTTC	CASSESRPKDPLRTRYGYTF
TRBV5-1	-	-	13	TRBJ1-1	TGCGCCAGCAGCTTGGGACAGCTTACAGAAGCTTTCTTT	CASSLGQLTEAFF
TRBV29-1	-	-	12	TRBJ2-1	TGCAGCGGGTCCCACCGGGGGCGTGAGCAGTTCTTC	CSGSHRGREQFF
TRBV24-1	once	TRBD1	11	TRBJ1-5	TGTGCCGTGAGTGACAGGGGCCCCCAGCATTTT	CAVSDRGPQHF
TRBV7-2	few	-	20	TRBJ1-3	TGTGCCAGCAGCTTACGACTATCCGGGGGCCGCACCAGCTCTGGAAACACCATATATTTT	CASSLRLSGGRTSSGNTIYF
TRBV4-1	few	-	13	TRBJ2-1	TGCGCCAGCAGCCAAGATTCCGTAAATGAGCAGTTCTTC	CASSQDSVNEQFF
TRBV7-2	many	TRBD2	16	TRBJ2-1	TGTGCCAGCAGGATCTTTACGGGACTAGACAACAATGAGCAGTTCTTC	CASRIFTGLDNNEQFF
TRBV20-1	few	-	11	TRBJ2-5	TGCAGTGCTAGAGTATACGAGACCCAGTACTTC	CSARVYETQYF
TRBV29-1	few	TRBD2	14	TRBJ2-3	TGCAGCGTTGAGACTAGCGGGAGCACAGATACGCAGTATTTT	CSVETSGSTDTQYF
TRBV7-9	-	-	15	TRBJ1-1	TGTGCCAGCAGCCCCCCCAGGGATTTGAACACTGAAGCTTTCTTT	CASSPPRDLNTEAFF
TRBV27	-	-	13	TRBJ1-2	TGTGCCAGCAGTCTTTTTGGGTTCGATGGCTACACCTTC	CASSLFGFDGYTF
TRBV9	-	-	14	TRBJ2-7	TGTGCCAGCAGCCCGGAACCCGTTTCGTGGGAGCAGTACTTC	CASSPEPVSWEQYF
TRBV7-9	many	TRBD2	18	TRBJ2-5	TGTGCCAGCAGCTTAAAAAAGCGACTAGCGGGGGACCAAGAGACCCAGTACTTC	CASSLKKRLAGDQETQYF
TRBV7-9	-	-	16	TRBJ1-2	TGTGCCAGCAGCTTAGGCTTGCAGGGCTCTAACTATGGCTACACCTTC	CASSLGLQGSNYGYTF
TRBV6-2/TRBV6-3	-	-	14	TRBJ2-7	TGTACCAGCAGTTACGCGTCAGTATTCTACGAGCAGTACTTC	CTSSYASVFYEQYF
TRBV7-9	-	TRBD1	15	TRBJ1-2	TGTGCCAGCAGCCGAATGGGACAGGGTTCTGGAGGCTACACCTTC	CASSRMGQGSGGYTF
TRBV20-1	-	-	13	TRBJ2-3	TGCAGTGCTAGAGATCCTAGACATGATACGCAGTATTTT	CSARDPRHDTQYF
TRBV5-1	-	TRBD2	15	TRBJ2-7	TGCGCCAGCAGCTTGGAGCGGGAGACCTCCTACGAGCAGTACTTC	CASSLERETSYEQYF
TRBV6-1	many	TRBD2	18	TRBJ2-7	TGTGCCAGCCGCGGGACTAGCGGGATCCTGTCCGTCAGGTACGAGCAGTACTTC	CASRGTSGILSVRYEQYF
TRBV9	-	-	14	TRBJ2-1	TGTGCCAGCAGCACTCCCCTTGATCGCAATGAGCAGTTCTTC	CASSTPLDRNEQFF
TRBV28	few	-	16	TRBJ1-2	TGTGCCAGCAGTTTGGCCCAGGACAGCTTTAACTATGGCTACACCTTC	CASSLAQDSFNYGYTF
TRBV3-1	-	TRBD1	16	TRBJ1-6	TGTGCCAGCAGCCAAAGACTGGACAGGGTCGGTTCACCCCTCCACTTT	CASSQRLDRVGSPLHF
TRBV20-1	few	-	13	TRBJ2-7	TGCAGTGCTGAGGTTCAATTGGCGGGAGAGCAGTACTTC	CSAEVQLAGEQYF
TRBV7-2	-	TRBD2	17	TRBJ2-5	TGTGCCAGCAGCTTAGCGCTCGGGAGCGGGGGACAAGAGACCCAGTACTTC	CASSLALGSGGQETQYF
TRBV4-2	-	TRBD2	15	TRBJ2-5	TGTGCCAGCAGCCAAGAACGGGGGGGTGAAGAGACCCAGTACTTC	CASSQERGGEETQYF
TRBV7-7	few	TRBD2	15	TRBJ2-1	TGTGCCAGCAGCTTAGGGGCAGCGGGGAGGAATGAGCAGTTCTTC	CASSLGAAGRNEQFF
TRBV27	-	-	14	TRBJ1-4	TGTGCCAGCAGGCGGGGGGCACCTAATGAAAAACTGTTTTTT	CASRRGAPNEKLFF
TRBV6-5	-	-	15	TRBJ1-5	TGTGCCAATGACCCCTCGGGCCTTAGCAATCAGCCCCAGCATTTT	CANDPSGLSNQPQHF
TRBV10-3	-	TRBD1	16	TRBJ1-2	TGTGCCATCAGTTATGACTTAGGACAGGGGAGCCATGGCTACACCTTC	CAISYDLGQGSHGYTF
TRBV20-1	-	-	15	TRBJ2-3	TGCAGTGCTCAACCCGGGAGCGGACGAATGGATACGCAGTATTTT	CSAQPGSGRMDTQYF
TRBV5-1	-	TRBD1	14	TRBJ1-4	TGCGCCAGCAGCGGACAGGGGACTAATGAAAAACTGTTTTTT	CASSGQGTNEKLFF
TRBV27	-	TRBD1	19	TRBJ1-2	TGTGCCAGCAGTCTAAACAGTTCCCCCACAGGGGGCCTTGACTATGGCTACACCTTC	CASSLNSSPTGGLDYGYTF
TRBV7-3	few	-	15	TRBJ2-1	TGTGCCAGCAGCTTATCGCCTTCGGGCTACAATGAGCAGTTCTTC	CASSLSPSGYNEQFF
TRBV7-2	-	-	15	TRBJ2-5	TGTGCCAGCAGCTTGGCCGTGACTCTTCGGGAGACCCAGTACTTC	CASSLAVTLRETQYF
TRBV11-2	-	TRBD2	17	TRBJ2-2	TGTGCCAGCAGCTCACACCTAGCGGGGGGGTACACCGGGGAGCTGTTTTTT	CASSSHLAGGYTGELFF
TRBV4-3	-	TRBD2	16	TRBJ2-4	TGCGCCAGCAGCCAAGCCCCGGGAGGAGTCAAAAACATTCAGTACTTC	CASSQAPGGVKNIQYF
TRBV3-1	-	-	16	TRBJ2-6	TGTGCCAGCAGCCAAGCCCGGGGGGCTGGGACCAACGTCCTGACTTTC	CASSQARGAGTNVLTF
TRBV7-9	-	TRBD1	16	TRBJ1-2	TGTGCCAGCAGCTCCGAGACAGGGTCGTTCGGACCTGGCTACACCTTC	CASSSETGSFGPGYTF
TRBV20-1	-	TRBD1	13	TRBJ2-3	TGCAGTGCAACACGAGGGGGCGGAGATACGCAGTATTTT	CSATRGGGDTQYF
TRBV4-1	few	TRBD2	13	TRBJ2-3	TGCGCCAGCAGCCAAGATTCGCTAGCGGAGGAGTATTTT	CASSQDSLAEEYF
TRBV7-4	-	TRBD1	16	TRBJ1-5	TGTGCCAGCAGCGTCCACCGGGACAGGGATTTAGGGGCCCAGCATTTT	CASSVHRDRDLGAQHF
TRBV29-1	many	-	14	TRBJ2-5	TGCAGCGTTGTTAGTCGGACGGACCAAGAGACCCAGTACTTC	CSVVSRTDQETQYF
TRBV12-3/TRBV12-4	few	-	14	TRBJ1-2	TGTGCCACAGAAAGAAGGGGCGGTGCGTATGGCTACACCTTC	CATERRGGAYGYTF